These 17 T cell receptor beta chains came from one sample sequenced in a study of blood T cells in healthy people across ages. Primed by a sample-barcoded 5' primer and a J-beta primer mix, a second PCR proceeded for 7 to 11 cycles. Via MiXCR, TCRdb re-called the 5' RACE reads, giving one row per CDR3 protein. The repertoire includes about 1 million distinct CDR3 sequences, around 43% of them detected once, and about 20% sits in the top ten. The source material was blood. Receptors were obtained from an older woman in good health.

The chain links TRBV12-3 or TRBV12-4 to TRBJ2-3; D is ambiguous. The CDR3 totals 13 residues. V lost 5 bases to trimming and J lost 6 bases, with 12 bases between them. In nucleotides, the CDR3 is TGTGCCAGCAGTCCTAAAGGGTGGGATACGCAGTATTTT. It yields the protein CASSPKGWDTQYF.

This clonotype has a handful of counts. The chain has TRBV20-1 and TRBJ2-1; D is possibly TRBD1 (5 bases). Germline V gene data show CDR1 as DFQATT and CDR2 as SNEGSKA (reference sequence). The V and J ends lost 3 bases and 3 bases respectively, with 18 bases between them. The CDR3 contains 16 residues. CDR3 residues: CSASPIPRDSYNEQFF. CDR3 in DNA: TGCAGTGCTAGTCCTATACCGAGAGACAGCTACAATGAGCAGTTCTTC.

This clonotype showed up just a few times. V and J are TRBV27 and TRBJ2-1; either TRBD1 or TRBD2 may supply D (5 bases each). This CDR3 is 13 amino acids long. Germline lookup yields CDR1 MNHEY and CDR2 SMNVEV (reference sequence). Deletions cut 6 bases from V and 10 bases from J, with 16 bases between. The CDR3 DNA follows: TGTGCCAGCAGCCCCGGGGCAGACCAAGAGCAGTTCTTC. Protein product: CASSPGADQEQFF.

This sequence joins TRBV29-1 and TRBJ2-1; D is possibly TRBD1 (6 bases). V was shortened by 4 bases and J by 8 bases, with 12 bases between the two germline ends. The CDR3 spans 12 residues. The V gene's germline CDR1 is SQVTM and CDR2 ANQGSEA. The CDR3 is CSVVGRGYEQFF. CDR3 bases: TGCAGCGTTGTCGGCAGGGGTTATGAGCAGTTCTTC.

This clonotype was seen a handful of times. The chain employs TRBV6-2 or TRBV6-3 and TRBJ2-2; 8 bases map to TRBD1. The V gene's germline CDR1 is MNHEY and CDR2 SVGEGT. The CDR3 has 15 residues. The trim removed 2 bases at V and 4 bases at J, leaving 3 bases unmatched. The CDR3 region has the DNA TGTGCCAGCAGTTACGTCACAGGGGGCACCGGGGAGCTGTTTTTT. This codes for CASSYVTGGTGELFF.

This clonotype was detected a few times. The chain recombines TRBV29-1 with TRBJ2-5, with 14 bases lining up with TRBD2. This CDR3 has 19 residues. CDR1 is SQVTM and CDR2 is ANQGSEA in the germline V gene. V shed 7 bases and J 3 bases; nucleotides not matched to a gene: 19. The CDR3 bases are TGCAGCGCTAGGGGGGGTCCCGGGACTAGCGGGAGAAGGGAAGAGACCCAGTACTTC. It encodes CSARGGPGTSGRREETQYF.

The CDR3 DNA follows: TGCAGTGCTAGAGCTAGCGGGCGGCTCACCGGGGAGCTGTTTTTT. It yields the protein CSARASGRLTGELFF. The chain couples TRBV20-1 to TRBJ2-2; the match to TRBD2 covers 8 bases. The ends lost 1 base at V and 4 bases at J; junction bases unmatched: 5. Germline loops: CDR1 DFQATT, CDR2 SNEGSKA (reference sequence). The CDR3 is 15 residues long.

CDR3 in amino acids: CASSSLALVDTQYF. The DNA for the CDR3 is TGCGCCAGCAGCAGTCTAGCGTTAGTAGATACGCAGTATTTT. The chain couples TRBV4-1 to TRBJ2-3, with D tentatively TRBD2 (6 bases). Germline V gives CDR1 MGHRA, CDR2 YSYEKL. V lost 5 bases, J lost 5 bases, and 14 bases lay in between. The CDR3 is made up of 14 amino acids.

This clonotype was recorded a few times. The chain is built from TRBV5-1 and TRBJ2-5, with 7 positions matching TRBD1. V was clipped by 0 bases and J by 3 bases; unmatched bases: 5. Per the germline V gene, CDR1 is SGHRS and CDR2 is YFSETQ. The CDR3 has 15 residues. Written as DNA, the CDR3 is TGCGCCAGCAGCTTGGCAGGGGACAGAGAAGAGACCCAGTACTTC. Amino acid sequence: CASSLAGDREETQYF.

The rearrangement joins TRBV20-1 to TRBJ2-3; 14 positions agree with TRBD2. Unmatched junction bases numbered 14, after V lost 5 bases and J lost 1 base. This CDR3 has 19 residues. The germline CDR1 and CDR2 sequences are DFQATT and SNEGSKA (reference sequence). CDR3 residues: CSAGGTSGSFPYGTDTQYF. The DNA of the CDR3 is TGCAGTGCTGGAGGGACTAGCGGGAGTTTCCCCTATGGCACAGATACGCAGTATTTT.

In its sample, this clonotype was seen a few times. The V call is TRBV5-4, the J call TRBJ2-1, with 8 bases fitting TRBD2. Germline values: CDR1 SGHNT, CDR2 YYREEE (reference sequence). The CDR3 has 17 residues. V was pared by 0 bases and J by 0 bases, with 5 bases of the junction left unmatched. The CDR3 sequence is CASSLGAGTSSYNEQFF. CDR3 sequence (DNA): TGTGCCAGCAGCTTGGGTGCCGGGACTAGCTCCTACAATGAGCAGTTCTTC.

This clonotype showed up just once. The V gene is TRBV27, the J gene TRBJ2-3, with 8 bases fitting TRBD2. This CDR3 comprises 17 residues. Germline CDR1 is MNHEY and CDR2 is SMNVEV (reference sequence). J lost 6 bases, V lost 5 bases, and 16 bases had no gene match. CDR3 loop: CASSPTPGGPFRDTQYF. The CDR3 region has the DNA TGTGCCAGCAGTCCTACTCCGGGGGGGCCGTTTAGGGATACGCAGTATTTT.

This clonotype has at least ten counts. The rearrangement uses TRBV3-1 and TRBJ2-4, with 7 bases identical to TRBD2. V trimming: 0 bases; J trimming: 5 bases; junction bases outside the gene matches: 13. There are 18 residues in the CDR3. Germline values: CDR1 LGHDT, CDR2 YNNKEL (reference sequence). DNA of the CDR3: TGTGCCAGCAGCCAAGAGACTAGCAGAAGCTACAATGAAAACATTCAGTACTTC. Protein sequence: CASSQETSRSYNENIQYF.

This clonotype was seen a handful of times. This chain connects TRBV4-2 to TRBJ2-3; D gene uncertain. CDR1 and CDR2 from the germline V gene are LGHNA and YNFKEQ. Trimming removed 0 bases at V and 0 bases at J, with 7 bases between. The CDR3 spans 15 residues. CDR3 protein: CASSQDPSSTDTQYF. DNA of the CDR3: TGTGCCAGCAGCCAAGATCCTTCCAGCACAGATACGCAGTATTTT.

The chain joins TRBV7-2 to TRBJ2-7; D is possibly TRBD1 (6 bases). V gave up 1 base and J gave up 0 bases, with 10 bases separating them. Germline CDR1 reads SGHTA; CDR2 reads FQGNSA. This CDR3 is 15 amino acids long. CDR3 region: CASSLGGLNSYEQYF. CDR3 sequence (DNA): TGTGCCAGCAGCTTAGGGGGGCTCAACTCCTACGAGCAGTACTTC.

This clonotype has only a few counts. The gene calls are TRBV12-3 or TRBV12-4 and TRBJ2-3; TRBD2 aligns across 7 bases. Unmatched junction bases numbered 11, after V lost 6 bases and J lost 2 bases. CDR3 length: 16 amino acids. The CDR3 coding sequence is TGTGCCAGCAGCGCGAGCGGGAATCTGTACACAGATACGCAGTATTTT. Encoded protein: CASSASGNLYTDTQYF.

This sequence joins TRBV18 and TRBJ2-5, with a possible D match to TRBD2 (6 bases). CDR1 and CDR2 (germline): KGHSH, LQKENI. Trimming left V 3 bases short and J 2 bases short, with 16 bases between. The CDR3 has 16 amino acids. DNA of the CDR3: TGTGCCAGCTCACCGCGAGTTGGGGGGTTACAAGAGACCCAGTACTTC. Protein: CASSPRVGGLQETQYF. Drawing the rest from reference TRBV18 and TRBJ2-5, the complete variable domain is NAGVMQNPRHLVRRRGQEARLRCSPMKGHSHVYWYRQLPEEGLKFMVYLQKENIIDESGMPKERFSAEFPKEGPSILRIQQVVRGDSAAYFCASSPRVGGLQETQYFGPGTRLLVL.